This T cell receptor (beta chain) came from a study of T cells in Graves' hyperthyroidism and ophthalmopathy. Study-wide background: Peripheral blood was drawn at first diagnosis, prior to all treatment. Overall study results and limits: Model-based prediction identified ophthalmopathy a median approximately 6.2 months prior to its onset.

Clinical symptoms, serum thyroxine and TRAb, thyroid ultrasound and orbital computed tomography together formed the diagnostic basis. Germline values: CDR1 ENHRY, CDR2 SYGVKD. Trimming left V 7 bases short and J 5 bases short, with 17 bases between. The CDR3 runs to 14 residues. As regards this clonotype: Antigen: not known.

There were TCR beta CDR3 regions amplified from RNA transcripts. The study used the HTBI primer set for a first-round RT-PCR of the TCR CDR3. TCRdb re-called the multiplex PCR reads with MiXCR, one entry per CDR3 protein. Of about 300,000 distinct CDR3 sequences in the sample, less than 20% are singletons; the top ten hold about 35%. The sample was blood. The chain carries TRBV10-3 and TRBJ1-2; D unclear. This TCR derives from a man aged 50-59 years with Graves' ophthalmopathy. Written as DNA, the CDR3 is TGTGCCATCATGGCCCCATCAGGTGGATATGGCTACACCTTC. It translates to CAIMAPSGGYGYTF.